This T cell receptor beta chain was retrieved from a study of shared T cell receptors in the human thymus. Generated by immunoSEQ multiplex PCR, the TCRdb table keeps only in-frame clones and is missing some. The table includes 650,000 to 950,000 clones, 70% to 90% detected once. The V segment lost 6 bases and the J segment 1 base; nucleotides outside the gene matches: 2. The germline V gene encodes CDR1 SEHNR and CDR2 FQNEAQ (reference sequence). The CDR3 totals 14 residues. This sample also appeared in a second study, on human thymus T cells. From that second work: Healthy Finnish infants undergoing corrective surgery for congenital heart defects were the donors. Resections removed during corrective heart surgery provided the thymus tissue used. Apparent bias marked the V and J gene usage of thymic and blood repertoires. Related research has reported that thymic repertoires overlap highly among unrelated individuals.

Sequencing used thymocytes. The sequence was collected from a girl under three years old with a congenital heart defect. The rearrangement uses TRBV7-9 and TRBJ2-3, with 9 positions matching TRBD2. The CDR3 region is CASRSGGRTDTQYF. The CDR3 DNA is TGTGCCAGCAGAAGCGGGGGGCGCACAGATACGCAGTATTTT.